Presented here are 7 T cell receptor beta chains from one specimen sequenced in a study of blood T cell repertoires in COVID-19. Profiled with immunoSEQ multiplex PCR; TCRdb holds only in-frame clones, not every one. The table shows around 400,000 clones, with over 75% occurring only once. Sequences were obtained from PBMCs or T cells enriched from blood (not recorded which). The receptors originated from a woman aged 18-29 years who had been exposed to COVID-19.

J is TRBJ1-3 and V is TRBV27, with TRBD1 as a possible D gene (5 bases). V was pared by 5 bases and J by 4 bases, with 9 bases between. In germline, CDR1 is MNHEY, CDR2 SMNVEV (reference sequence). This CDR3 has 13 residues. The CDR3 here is CASSIGHGNTIYF. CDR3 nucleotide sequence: TGTGCCAGCAGTATTGGACACGGAAACACCATATATTTT.

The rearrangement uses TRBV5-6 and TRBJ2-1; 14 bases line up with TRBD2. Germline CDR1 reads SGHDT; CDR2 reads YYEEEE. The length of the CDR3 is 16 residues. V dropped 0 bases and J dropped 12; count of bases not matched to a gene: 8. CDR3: CASSLAGTSGRNRQFF. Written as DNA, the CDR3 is TGTGCCAGCAGCTTGGCCGGGACTAGCGGGAGAAATAGGCAGTTCTTC.

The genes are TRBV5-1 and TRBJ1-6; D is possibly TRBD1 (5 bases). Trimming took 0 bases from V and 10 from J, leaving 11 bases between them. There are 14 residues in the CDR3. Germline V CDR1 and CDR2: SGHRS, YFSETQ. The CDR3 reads CASSLDGGVSPLHF. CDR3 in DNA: TGCGCCAGCAGCTTGGACGGGGGGGTATCACCCCTCCACTTT.

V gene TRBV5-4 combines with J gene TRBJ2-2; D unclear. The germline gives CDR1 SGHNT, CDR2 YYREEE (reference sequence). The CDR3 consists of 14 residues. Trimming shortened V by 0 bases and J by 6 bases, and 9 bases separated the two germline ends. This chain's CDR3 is CASSLGLLAGELFF. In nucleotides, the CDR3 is TGTGCCAGCAGCTTGGGTTTACTCGCCGGGGAGCTGTTTTTT.

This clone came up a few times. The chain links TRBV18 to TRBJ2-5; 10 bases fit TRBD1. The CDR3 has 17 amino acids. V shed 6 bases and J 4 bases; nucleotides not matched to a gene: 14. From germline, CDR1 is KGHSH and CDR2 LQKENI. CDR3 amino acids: CASSPPNVDRGRETQYF. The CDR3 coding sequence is TGTGCCAGCTCCCCCCCGAACGTGGACAGGGGGAGAGAGACCCAGTACTTC.

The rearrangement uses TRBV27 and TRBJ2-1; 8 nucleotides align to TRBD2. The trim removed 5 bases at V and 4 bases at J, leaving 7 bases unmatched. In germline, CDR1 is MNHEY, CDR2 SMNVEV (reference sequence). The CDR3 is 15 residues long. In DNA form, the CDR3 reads TGTGCCAGCAGTCCCGGGACTAGGGGATACAATGAGCAGTTCTTC. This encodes CASSPGTRGYNEQFF.

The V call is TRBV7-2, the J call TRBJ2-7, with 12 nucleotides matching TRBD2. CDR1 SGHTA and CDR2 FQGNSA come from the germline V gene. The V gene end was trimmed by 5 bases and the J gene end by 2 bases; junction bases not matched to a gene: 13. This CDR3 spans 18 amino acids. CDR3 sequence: CASSPTGLAGGPPYEQYF. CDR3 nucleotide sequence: TGTGCCAGCAGCCCTACGGGGCTAGCGGGAGGGCCACCCTACGAGCAGTACTTC.